Sequencing of this T cell receptor beta chain was carried out in a study of T cells in Graves' hyperthyroidism and ophthalmopathy. The table lists this clonotype with a few counts. The CDR3 has 13 residues. Trimming took off 5 bases at V and 8 bases at J, with 15 bases between the two ends. Germline assignment: CDR1 KGHSH and CDR2 LQKENI. Researchers took RNA transcripts and amplified the TCR beta CDR3 regions from them. With the HTBI primer set, the TCR CDR3 went through a first round of RT-PCR. TCRdb recomputed calls from the multiplex PCR reads with MiXCR, one row per CDR3 protein. The sample includes roughly 640,000 distinct CDR3 sequences, roughly 15% of them seen just once.

The sequence was obtained from a woman in her thirties or forties with Graves' ophthalmopathy. The sample comprised blood. The V gene is TRBV18, the J gene TRBJ1-2; a possible D gene is TRBD1 (6 bases). The CDR3 reads CASSSTGMLGYTF. The CDR3 DNA reads TGTGCCAGCTCATCCACAGGGATGTTGGGCTACACCTTC. Full variable domain (missing parts from reference TRBV18 and TRBJ1-2): NAGVMQNPRHLVRRRGQEARLRCSPMKGHSHVYWYRQLPEEGLKFMVYLQKENIIDESGMPKERFSAEFPKEGPSILRIQQVVRGDSAAYFCASSSTGMLGYTFGSGTRLTVV.